These T cell receptor beta chains were read from a single sample in a study of T cell repertoires in cytomegalovirus infection. These TCRs are of unknown antigen specificity. MiXCR was run by TCRdb on the reads, yielding one entry per CDR3 protein. The sample includes 750,000 to 950,000 distinct CDR3 sequences, almost 30% of them seen just once. Source: cultured CD8+ T cells from PBMCs, taken from culture after CMV antigen stimulation. The receptors come from a human donor in good health (CMV status not recorded). Some clones in this sample may be carry-over from other donors' samples. CDR3s include the opening cysteine and the closing phenylalanine or tryptophan. D genes are given only for firm matches. Where a row states a size, it is once, few, many or the class of an expanded clone; other rows omit it.

CDR3 length	clone size	V gene	J gene	D gene	CDR3 DNA	CDR3 protein
16	-	TRBV6-1	TRBJ2-5	TRBD1	TGTGCCAGCATACCCGACAGGGGAGCAAAGGGTGAGACCCAGTACTTC	CASIPDRGAKGETQYF
15	few	TRBV11-2	TRBJ1-6	-	TGTGCCAGCAGCTCCTGGGACACCGGTAATTCACCCCTCCACTTT	CASSSWDTGNSPLHF
17	many	TRBV7-2	TRBJ1-2	-	TGTGCCAGCAGCTTAGCGGGGGGGGGGTTATTTAACTATGGCTACACCTTC	CASSLAGGGLFNYGYTF
16	-	TRBV27	TRBJ2-7	-	TGTGCCAGCAGTTTCTCAGCGGGCGATAGCTCCTACGAGCAGTACTTC	CASSFSAGDSSYEQYF
15	few	TRBV6-2/TRBV6-3	TRBJ2-3	TRBD1	TGTGCCAGCAGCCCTGGGACAGGGGGATGGGATACGCAGTATTTT	CASSPGTGGWDTQYF
12	many	TRBV7-8	TRBJ2-1	-	TGTGCCATCAGGGATTCCTACAATGAGCAGTTCTTC	CAIRDSYNEQFF
12	-	TRBV7-6	TRBJ1-4	-	TGTGCCAGCACTCTGGACGGGGGAAAACTGTTTTTT	CASTLDGGKLFF
16	-	TRBV7-9	TRBJ1-4	-	TGTGCCAGCAGCTTCGGCTGGGGAGAGACTAATGAAAAACTGTTTTTT	CASSFGWGETNEKLFF
18	-	TRBV6-2/TRBV6-3	TRBJ1-2	TRBD1	TGTGCCAGCAGTTACCGGGACAGGGGACTTCTAAATCTGTATGGCTACACCTTC	CASSYRDRGLLNLYGYTF
21	-	TRBV12-3/TRBV12-4	TRBJ2-6	-	TGTGCCAGCAGTATCCGACACTACCTTCGATCCGGGAACTCTGGGGCCAACGTCCTGACTTTC	CASSIRHYLRSGNSGANVLTF
15	-	TRBV4-3	TRBJ1-1	TRBD1	TGCGCCAGCAGCTTAGAGGACAGGGGCGATGGTGAAGCTTTCTTT	CASSLEDRGDGEAFF
13	many	TRBV7-2	TRBJ1-1	-	TGTGCCAGCAGCTTAGATTATTACACTGAAGCTTTCTTT	CASSLDYYTEAFF
16	-	TRBV12-3/TRBV12-4	TRBJ2-3	TRBD2	TGTGCCAGCAGTTCCCGACTAGCGGGGTACACAGATACGCAGTATTTT	CASSSRLAGYTDTQYF
13	-	TRBV5-6	TRBJ2-7	-	TGTGCCAGCAGCAGTTACAGGGAATACGAGCAGTACTTC	CASSSYREYEQYF
18	few	TRBV12-3/TRBV12-4	TRBJ1-5	TRBD1	TGTGCCAGCAGTCTCCCCGCACAGGGGGCTCACCGGGATCAGCCCCAGCATTTT	CASSLPAQGAHRDQPQHF
14	-	TRBV2	TRBJ2-1	TRBD1	TGTGTCAGCAGTGAGGACAGGGGCCTCGATGAGCAGTTCTTC	CVSSEDRGLDEQFF
15	once	TRBV10-3	TRBJ2-4	-	TGTGCCATCAGTGAGGTCGGTGGAGAGGGAAACATTCAGTACTTC	CAISEVGGEGNIQYF
15	-	TRBV25-1	TRBJ2-1	TRBD1	TGTGCCAGCAGTGAGTGGGGACAGGACTACAATGAGCAGTTCTTC	CASSEWGQDYNEQFF
15	-	TRBV6-5	TRBJ1-1	TRBD1	TGTGCCAGCAGTTACGGGACAGATGTGAACACTGAAGCTTTCTTT	CASSYGTDVNTEAFF
18	-	TRBV25-1	TRBJ1-1	TRBD1	TGTGCCAGCAGTGTACACCGGGACAGGGGTCTTCTGAACACTGAAGCTTTCTTT	CASSVHRDRGLLNTEAFF
15	many	TRBV7-2	TRBJ1-4	-	TGTGCCAGCAGCCCCCGACAGTCAACTAATGAAAAACTGTTTTTT	CASSPRQSTNEKLFF
12	-	TRBV12-3/TRBV12-4	TRBJ1-3	-	TGTGCCAGCAGATACCCGGGAAACACCATATATTTT	CASRYPGNTIYF
18	-	TRBV7-2	TRBJ2-7	TRBD2	TGTGCCAGCAGCCCAGACACACTGACTAGCGGGGGACCCTACGAGCAGTACTTC	CASSPDTLTSGGPYEQYF
14	many	TRBV7-9	TRBJ1-5	-	TGTGCCAGCAGCTTGCTGGGTCCGAATCAGCCCCAGCATTTT	CASSLLGPNQPQHF
16	few	TRBV7-2	TRBJ1-1	-	TGTGCCAGCAGCTTCGATCAAGGTTGGGGGACGACTGAAGCTTTCTTT	CASSFDQGWGTTEAFF
15	-	TRBV24-1	TRBJ2-1	-	TGTGCCACCAGTGTGGCCGGGGGCGTTCACAATGAGCAGTTCTTC	CATSVAGGVHNEQFF
16	-	TRBV7-2	TRBJ2-7	TRBD1	TGTGCCAGCAGGGGGCTTAGCGGGACAGGGGGTTACGAGCAGTACTTC	CASRGLSGTGGYEQYF
17	-	TRBV15	TRBJ2-3	-	TGTGCCACCAGCACTCGAAGACCACCGGGTGACACAGATACGCAGTATTTT	CATSTRRPPGDTDTQYF
15	few	TRBV4-2	TRBJ1-5	-	TGTGCCAGCAGCCAAACCAGGGAGAGCAATCAGCCCCAGCATTTT	CASSQTRESNQPQHF
16	few	TRBV28	TRBJ1-4	TRBD1	TGTGCCAGCAGTTTGCCCTGGACAGGGTATTCCGAAAAACTGTTTTTT	CASSLPWTGYSEKLFF
13	few	TRBV27	TRBJ1-2	TRBD1	TGTGCCAGCACAGAGGGGGCGAACTATGGCTACACCTTC	CASTEGANYGYTF
16	many	TRBV6-2/TRBV6-3	TRBJ1-1	-	TGTGCCAGCAGTTACTCCCGCCGGTACAGGGACACTGAAGCTTTCTTT	CASSYSRRYRDTEAFF